Below, 15 T cell receptor beta chains from the same sample are listed, as sequenced in a study of T cells after yellow fever vaccination. TCRdb independently ran MiXCR on the 5' RACE reads; one entry per CDR3 protein. The sample contains around 310,000 distinct CDR3 sequences, around 3.6% of which appear only once. Material: PBMCs, obtained on the day of the yellow fever booster vaccination. These receptors were taken from a man younger than 35 who received the YFV17D yellow fever vaccine.

This clonotype has a handful of counts. The V call is TRBV5-1, the J call TRBJ2-5; TRBD2 aligns across 12 bases. Looked up from germline, CDR1 is SGHRS and CDR2 is YFSETQ. The CDR3 runs 17 residues. With 1 base clipped from V and 4 bases from J, the junction kept 8 bases outside the gene matches. The CDR3 is CASSLSSGGASGETQYF. CDR3 nucleotide sequence: TGCGCCAGCAGCTTGTCTAGCGGGGGGGCTAGCGGAGAGACCCAGTACTTC.

This clonotype appeared many times. The chain joins TRBV20-1 to TRBJ1-1; 8 bases are a match to TRBD1. The trim removed 0 bases at V and 7 bases at J, leaving 7 bases unmatched. The length of the CDR3 is 14 residues. Germline values: CDR1 DFQATT, CDR2 SNEGSKA (reference sequence). CDR3 nucleotide sequence: TGCAGTGCTAGAGAATCTCAGGGGGCAGGTGAAGCTTTCTTT. This sequence encodes CSARESQGAGEAFF.

In its sample, this clonotype was seen many times. The chain combines TRBV7-2 with TRBJ1-1; D is perhaps TRBD1 (5 bases). Germline CDR1 reads SGHTA; CDR2 reads FQGNSA. Trimming stripped 1 base from V and 4 bases from J, with 13 bases between. The length of the CDR3 is 15 residues. DNA of the CDR3: TGTGCCAGCAGCTTAGGTCCCCCAGGGACCACTGAAGCTTTCTTT. Amino acid sequence: CASSLGPPGTTEAFF.

This clonotype was seen ten or more times. This chain joins TRBV7-9 and TRBJ2-6; no firm D call. Germline CDR1 and CDR2: SEHNR and FQNEAQ (reference sequence). Trimming left V 0 bases short and J 4 bases short, with 16 bases between. This CDR3 contains 18 residues. CDR3 nucleotide sequence: TGTGCCAGCAGCTTAGCGGACGCAACCTTAATAGGGGCCAACGTCCTGACTTTC. Protein sequence: CASSLADATLIGANVLTF. The whole variable domain, filled in from reference TRBV7-9 and TRBJ2-6, reads DTGVSQNPRHKITKRGQNVTFRCDPISEHNRLYWYRQTLGQGPEFLTYFQNEAQLEKSRLLSDRFSAERPKGSFSTLEIQRTEQGDSAMYLCASSLADATLIGANVLTFGAGSRLTVL.

This clonotype was observed at least ten times. J is TRBJ2-3 and V is TRBV7-2, with 7 bases lining up with TRBD1. This CDR3 comprises 14 residues. The germline gives CDR1 SGHTA, CDR2 FQGNSA. The V and J ends lost 5 bases and 3 bases, in that order; junction bases with no gene match: 5. The CDR3 here is CASSTPQGTDTQYF. The CDR3 bases are TGTGCCAGCAGCACCCCACAGGGGACAGATACGCAGTATTTT.

This clonotype was seen many times. The chain employs TRBV18 and TRBJ2-6; D is possibly TRBD1 (6 bases). Germline CDR1 KGHSH, CDR2 LQKENI. V was cut by 8 bases and J by 1 base, with 12 bases left in between. The CDR3 is 15 amino acids. CDR3 DNA sequence: TGTGCCAGCAGTCCTACAGGGTCTGGGGCCAACGTCCTGACTTTC. Amino acids: CASSPTGSGANVLTF.

Ten or more counts support this clonotype. The chain uses TRBV18 and TRBJ2-3, with 8 bases matching TRBD1. The CDR3 runs 14 residues. Germline V gene data show CDR1 as KGHSH and CDR2 as LQKENI. V lost 6 bases and J lost 4; bases outside the gene matches: 6. DNA for the CDR3: TGTGCCAGCTCGTCCGACAGGGGCCCAGATACGCAGTATTTT. Translated: CASSSDRGPDTQYF.

This clonotype was seen repeatedly, ten times or more. V usage is TRBV9 and J usage is TRBJ2-2; the D gene is possibly TRBD2 (5 bases). There are 13 residues in the CDR3. The germline V gene has CDR1 SGDLS and CDR2 YYNGEE. Between the trimmed V and J ends, which lost 6 bases and 3 bases, there was a span of 9 bases. The CDR3 sequence: CASTVSDTGELFF. CDR3 DNA: TGTGCCAGCACCGTTAGCGACACCGGGGAGCTGTTTTTT.

This clonotype turned up a few times. The chain is built from TRBV21-1 and TRBJ1-5. TRBV21-1 is a recognized pseudogene. The CDR3 covers 16 residues. In DNA, the CDR3 is TGTGCCAGCAGCAATGGGAGGGTTGCAAGCAATCAGCCCCAGCATTTT. Its translation: CASSNGRVASNQPQHF.

This clonotype was observed a handful of times. The chain carries TRBV7-9 and TRBJ2-5, with 9 bases matching TRBD1. CDR3 size: 15 residues. V dropped 3 bases and J dropped 4; count of bases not matched to a gene: 6. From germline, CDR1 is SEHNR and CDR2 FQNEAQ (reference sequence). CDR3 protein: CASSFWTGAVETQYF. The DNA of the CDR3 is TGTGCCAGCAGCTTTTGGACAGGGGCTGTAGAGACCCAGTACTTC.

This clonotype was picked up many times. The chain has TRBV14 and TRBJ2-3; D gene uncertain. The V end was cut by 0 bases, the J end by 7 bases, with 11 bases between. This CDR3 contains 14 residues. Germline CDR1 and CDR2: SGHDN and FVKESK. CDR3 loop: CASSQDVIGYTQYF. The CDR3 nucleotides are TGTGCCAGCAGCCAAGATGTAATCGGCTATACGCAGTATTTT.

This clonotype has at least ten counts. The chain employs TRBV28 and TRBJ2-2, with D tentatively TRBD1 (5 bases). CDR3 size: 15 residues. The germline CDR1 and CDR2 sequences are MDHEN and SYDVKM. V was pared by 1 base and J by 6 bases, with 12 bases between. The CDR3 reads CASSLFREYAGELFF. The CDR3 coding sequence is TGTGCCAGCAGTTTATTCAGGGAATACGCCGGGGAGCTGTTTTTT.

This clonotype was detected a few times. This chain joins TRBV6-5 and TRBJ2-1, with 9 bases that match TRBD1. Trimming cost V 1 base and J 5 bases; bases outside gene matches: 9. Germline lookup yields CDR1 MNHEY and CDR2 SVGAGI. This CDR3 has 17 residues. In nucleotides, the CDR3 is TGTGCCAGCAGTTACTTCTACGGGGACAGGGCGAACAATGAGCAGTTCTTC. It encodes CASSYFYGDRANNEQFF.

This clonotype was recorded at least ten times. J is TRBJ2-3 and V is TRBV5-4, with a weak D call TRBD2 (6 bases). Looked up from germline, CDR1 is SGHNT and CDR2 is YYREEE (reference sequence). V dropped 4 bases and J dropped 0 bases, with 15 bases sitting between them. This CDR3 has 16 residues. The CDR3: CASSAGTDASTDTQYF. The CDR3 region has the DNA TGTGCCAGCAGCGCGGGGACGGATGCTAGCACAGATACGCAGTATTTT.

This clonotype was observed at least ten times. CDR3 loop: CASSSAGTVQETQYF. DNA for the CDR3: TGCGCCAGCAGCTCCGCCGGGACAGTACAAGAGACCCAGTACTTC. The chain recombines TRBV5-1 with TRBJ2-5; the match to TRBD1 covers 7 bases. The CDR3 sequence is 15 residues long. Trimming at V came to 3 bases and at J to 2 bases, leaving 7 bases not matched to a gene. Germline CDR1 reads SGHRS; CDR2 reads YFSETQ.